The T cell receptor (beta chain) described here comes from a study of T cells after yellow fever vaccination (dated by TCRdb to about 2019). About the investigation overall: The SMART-Seq v4 Ultra Low Input RNA kit was used to prepare libraries from fractions with low cell numbers. To follow T-cell clones before and after primary and booster YFV17D yellow fever vaccination, bulk TCR alpha and beta repertoires were sequenced over time. Two healthy male donors, one aged 18 to 29 and one aged 30 to 40 years, made up the cohort. Blood was collected at multiple timepoints before and after primary and secondary immunization, and bulk PBMC replicates and cell subsets were isolated. Paper-wide results and their limitations: A small fraction of clonotypes showed up in both the CD4 and CD8 compartments, probably as a result of convergent recombination. Because the study included only two donors, the extent to which the findings can be generalized is limited. Computational filtering was needed because FACS-sorted repertoires could contain abundant contaminating clonotypes from the bulk population. Most clones expanded after primary vaccination were re-detected after the booster (around 96% of CD4 and approximately 88% of CD8), suggesting broad memory maintenance. The secondary T-cell response was found to be weaker but faster than the primary response, with a peak reached on day 5 rather than on day 15.

CDR1 and CDR2 are read off the germline V gene as SNHLY and FYNNEI. Unmatched junction bases come to 1, with V trimmed by 2 bases and J by 3 bases. The CDR3 runs 13 residues from the cysteine to the valine. Only the CDR3 region is kept as DNA, spanning 39 bases read in frame from base 1. The sequencing machine was an Illumina NovaSeq 6000. Synthesis of TCR cDNA relied on 5'RACE template switching, a step that introduced a universal primer site along with unique molecular identifiers. Priming for cDNA synthesis came from both the TCR alpha and TCR beta constant segments. Library amplification involved two PCR steps, and the second step added sample barcodes and sequencing adapters. Sequencing of libraries was performed on Illumina HiSeq 2500 (2x100 bp) or NovaSeq (2x150 bp). Per the source publication's procedure: MIGEC was used to demultiplex reads and collapse the reads into UMI consensus sequences, and MiXCR was used for V(D)J alignment. Vaccine-responding clonotypes were identified with edgeR using replicate PBMC samples, with FDR below 0.01 and a log2 fold change above 5 up to day 15 being required. Each bulk clonotype received a CD4 or CD8 identity based on whether the sequenced CD4 or CD8 repertoire contained that clonotype at higher abundance. TCRdb reprocessed the public reads (quality trimming at Q25 with fastp, clone calling with MiXCR) and kept in-frame beta chains. Rows matching on CDR3 protein sequence are summarized as one entry with the most common DNA and genes. For this entry, the V and J calls and clone size follow TCRdb and not the study's own pipeline. The sample table lists about 170,000 distinct CDR3 sequences, roughly 11% of them with a count of one. 30% to 45% of the sample belongs to the ten largest clones.

Explained via the paper, the treatment or condition label denotes: live attenuated yellow fever vaccine strain. A standard Ficoll-Paque protocol was used to isolate PBMCs from peripheral blood. Dynabeads CD4 and CD8 positive selection kits were used to isolate the CD4 and CD8 T-cell fractions. RNA was extracted with TriZol from bulk PBMCs, CD4 and CD8 fractions, and dextramer-positive and dextramer-negative fractions. This clonotype appeared a few times. The specificity of this receptor is unknown. No much larger clone exists at a distance of one base, and base qualities are not known. This clonotype originated in a man between 18 and 29 years old who received the YFV17D yellow fever vaccine. The sequencing used CD8+ T cells sorted from PBMCs, collected 15 days after the yellow fever booster vaccination. The chain is encoded by TRBV2 joined to TRBJ2-7; 7 bases in the junction line up with TRBD2. The sequenced DNA: TGTGCCAGCAGTGAACGGGGGGACTACGAGCAGTACGTC. Translated, this gives CASSERGDYEQYV.